This T cell receptor (beta chain) was captured in a study of blood T cell repertoires in COVID-19 (dated by TCRdb to the early 2020s). General notes on the study: Samples covering the acute and convalescent phases of COVID-19 were provided by collaborators in the United States, Italy and Spain. The material from the prospective study consisted of cDNA or gDNA derived from T cells, B-cell-depleted T cells, or PBMCs. The dataset comprised deeply sampled blood TCRbeta repertoires from subjects exposed to, actively infected with, or recovered from COVID-19. The repertoires were made available in a free public database intended to serve as a resource for research on the immune response to SARS-CoV-2. Samples came from the ongoing ImmuneRACE study (first 160 participants) plus 1,254 subjects from 6 global collaborators. The sample metadata nearly always contained a de-identified subject ID, COVID-19 status, age in years and sex. Where available, HLA class I and class II types were obtained from metadata supplied by the sample provider rather than from assay-based typing.

CDR3 length: 14 amino acids, cysteine to phenylalanine. This entry keeps only the CDR3 DNA: 42 bases, framed from base 1. CDR1 and CDR2, per the germline V gene, are MNHEY and SVGAGI. The germline V end is reduced by 6 bases and the J end by 4 bases; junction bases left unmatched: 6. To note about this clone: The antigen it recognizes is unknown. Base qualities are not provided; no much larger clone lies one nucleotide away.

The paper's findings and limits, for the study overall: Clinical and demographic metadata were provided uncurated, with the amount varying by source and participant.

TCRbeta CDR3 regions were amplified from genomic DNA using the immunoSEQ Assay, a bias-controlled multiplex PCR. Under the source paper's analysis protocol: The number of nucleated cells in each sample was estimated from the amplification of reference gene primers within the assay. Sequence reads were collapsed and filtered to measure the absolute abundance of every unique TCRbeta CDR3 rearrangement. For each sample, productive Simpson clonality was calculated as the square root of Simpson's diversity index across productive rearrangements. The immuneACCESS repertoire file appears here via TCRdb, limited to in-frame rearrangements. These files lack a portion of the clones; in checked studies, under half of the deficit traces to unresolved V genes, and the cause of the others is not known. V and J calls plus clone size are reproduced from that table; the DNA served to infer D and trimming. Recorded for this sample are under 250,000 clones; about four fifths of them occurred a single time. Roughly 1.9% of the sample is held by the ten biggest clonotypes.

A second Seattle source provided samples from volunteer blood donors who had recovered from COVID-19. Each collaborating institution followed its own protocols to collect whole blood in K2EDTA tubes. For TCRbeta analysis, collaborators shipped samples in one of three forms: frozen whole blood, isolated PBMCs, or DNA extracted from either of those sample types. The V and J segments used are TRBV6-5 and TRBJ2-3, and 8 junctional nucleotides match TRBD2. This receptor was identified in a man between 25 and 39 years old who had recovered from COVID-19. Input material: peripheral blood. The CDR3 reads as follows: CASSGGAPPDTQYF. The nucleotide sequence is TGTGCCAGCAGCGGGGGGGCCCCCCCAGATACGCAGTATTTT.